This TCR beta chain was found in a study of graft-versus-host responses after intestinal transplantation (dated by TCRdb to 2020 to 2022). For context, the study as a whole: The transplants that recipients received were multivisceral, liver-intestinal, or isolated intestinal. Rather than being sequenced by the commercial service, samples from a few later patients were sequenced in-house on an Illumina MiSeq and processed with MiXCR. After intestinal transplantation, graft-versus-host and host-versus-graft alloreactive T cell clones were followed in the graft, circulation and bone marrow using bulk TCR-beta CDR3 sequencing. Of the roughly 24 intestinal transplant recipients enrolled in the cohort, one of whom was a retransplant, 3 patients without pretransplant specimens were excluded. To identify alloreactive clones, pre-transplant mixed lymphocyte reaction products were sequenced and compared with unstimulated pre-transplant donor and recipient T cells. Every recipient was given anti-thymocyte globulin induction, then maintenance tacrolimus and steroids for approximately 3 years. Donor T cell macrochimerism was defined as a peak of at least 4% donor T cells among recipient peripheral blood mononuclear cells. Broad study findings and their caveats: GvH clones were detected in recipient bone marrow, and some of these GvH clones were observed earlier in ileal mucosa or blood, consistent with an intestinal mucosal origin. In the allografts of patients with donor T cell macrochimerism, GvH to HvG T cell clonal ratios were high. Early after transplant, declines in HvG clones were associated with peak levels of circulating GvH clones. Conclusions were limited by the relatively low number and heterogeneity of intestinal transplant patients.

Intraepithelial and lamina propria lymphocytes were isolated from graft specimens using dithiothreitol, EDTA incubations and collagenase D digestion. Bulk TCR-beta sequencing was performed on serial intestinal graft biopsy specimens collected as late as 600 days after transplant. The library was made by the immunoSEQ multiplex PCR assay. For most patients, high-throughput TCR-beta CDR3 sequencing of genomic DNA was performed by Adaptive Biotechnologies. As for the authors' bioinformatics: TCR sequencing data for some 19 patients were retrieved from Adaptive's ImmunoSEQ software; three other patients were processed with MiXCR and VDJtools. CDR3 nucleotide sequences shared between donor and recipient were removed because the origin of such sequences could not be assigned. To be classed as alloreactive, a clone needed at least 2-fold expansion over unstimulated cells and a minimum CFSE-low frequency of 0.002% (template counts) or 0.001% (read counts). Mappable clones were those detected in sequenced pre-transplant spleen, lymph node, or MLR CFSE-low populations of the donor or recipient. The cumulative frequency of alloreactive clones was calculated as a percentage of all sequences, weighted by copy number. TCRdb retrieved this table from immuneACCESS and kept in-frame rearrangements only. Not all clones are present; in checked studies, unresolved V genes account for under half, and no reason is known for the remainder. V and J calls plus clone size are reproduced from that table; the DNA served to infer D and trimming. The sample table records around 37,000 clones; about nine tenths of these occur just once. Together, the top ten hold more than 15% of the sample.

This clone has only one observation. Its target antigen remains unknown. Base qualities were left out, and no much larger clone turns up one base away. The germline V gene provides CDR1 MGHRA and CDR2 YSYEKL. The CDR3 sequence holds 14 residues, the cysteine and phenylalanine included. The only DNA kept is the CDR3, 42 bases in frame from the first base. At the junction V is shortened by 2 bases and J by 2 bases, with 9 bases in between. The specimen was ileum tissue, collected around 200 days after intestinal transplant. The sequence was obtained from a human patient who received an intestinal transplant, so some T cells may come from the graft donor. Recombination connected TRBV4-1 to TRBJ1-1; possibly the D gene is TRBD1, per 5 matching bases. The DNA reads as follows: TGCGCCAGCAGCCAACAGGGCGGAAACACTGAAGCTTTCTTT. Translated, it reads CASSQQGGNTEAFF.